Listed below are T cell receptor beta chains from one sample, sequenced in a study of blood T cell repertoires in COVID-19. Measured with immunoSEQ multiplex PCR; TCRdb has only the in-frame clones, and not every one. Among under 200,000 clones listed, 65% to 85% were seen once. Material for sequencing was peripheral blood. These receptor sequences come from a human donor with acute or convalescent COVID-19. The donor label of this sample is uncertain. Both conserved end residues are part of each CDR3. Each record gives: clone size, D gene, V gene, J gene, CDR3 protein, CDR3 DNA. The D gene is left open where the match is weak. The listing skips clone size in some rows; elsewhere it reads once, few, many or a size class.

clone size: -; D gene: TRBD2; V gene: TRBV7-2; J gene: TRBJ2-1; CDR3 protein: CASSPWALAGAIEQFF; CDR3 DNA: TGTGCCAGCAGCCCCTGGGCGCTAGCGGGAGCCATTGAGCAGTTCTTC
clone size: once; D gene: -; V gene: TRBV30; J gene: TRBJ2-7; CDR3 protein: CAWSTDSYEQYF; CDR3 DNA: TGTGCCTGGAGTACCGACAGTTACGAGCAGTACTTC
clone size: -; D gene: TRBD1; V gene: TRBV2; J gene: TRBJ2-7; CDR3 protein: CASLSPGQGANEQYF; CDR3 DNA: TGTGCCAGCCTTTCCCCGGGACAGGGGGCAAACGAGCAGTACTTC
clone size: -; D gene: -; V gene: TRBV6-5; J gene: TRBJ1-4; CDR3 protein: CAREQGSEKLFF; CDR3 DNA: TGTGCCAGGGAACAGGGTAGTGAAAAACTGTTTTTT
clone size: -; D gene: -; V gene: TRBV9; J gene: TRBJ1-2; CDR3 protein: CASSPYPRQGGVNYGYTF; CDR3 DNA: TGTGCCAGCAGCCCCTACCCCCGTCAGGGTGGGGTTAACTATGGCTACACCTTC
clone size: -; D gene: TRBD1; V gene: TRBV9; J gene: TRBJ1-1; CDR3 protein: CASSRGQALNTEAFF; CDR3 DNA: TGTGCCAGCAGTAGAGGACAGGCCCTGAACACTGAAGCTTTCTTT
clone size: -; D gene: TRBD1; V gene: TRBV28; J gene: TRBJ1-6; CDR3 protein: CASSPQGQGANSPLHF; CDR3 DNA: TGTGCCAGCAGTCCCCAAGGACAGGGGGCAAATTCACCCCTCCACTTT
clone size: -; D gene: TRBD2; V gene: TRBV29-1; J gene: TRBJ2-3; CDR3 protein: CSAGLAGASTDTQYF; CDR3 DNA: TGCAGCGCAGGACTAGCGGGGGCGAGCACAGATACGCAGTATTTT
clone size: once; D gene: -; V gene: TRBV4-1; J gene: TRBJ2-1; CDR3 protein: CASSPLPEGNLINEQFF; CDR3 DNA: TGCGCCAGCAGCCCTTTGCCGGAGGGTAATCTCATCAATGAGCAGTTCTTC
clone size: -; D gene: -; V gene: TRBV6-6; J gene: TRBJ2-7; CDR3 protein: CASSSMEGSSYEQYF; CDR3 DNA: TGTGCCAGCAGTTCTATGGAGGGGAGCTCCTACGAGCAGTACTTC
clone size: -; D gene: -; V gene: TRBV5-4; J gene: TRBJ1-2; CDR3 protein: CASSLWGPIYGYTF; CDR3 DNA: TGTGCCAGCAGCTTGTGGGGCCCCATCTATGGCTACACCTTC
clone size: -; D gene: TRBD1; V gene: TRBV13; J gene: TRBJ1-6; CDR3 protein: CASSLQTGGDSPLHF; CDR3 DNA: TGTGCCAGCAGCCTCCAGACAGGGGGCGATTCACCCCTCCACTTT
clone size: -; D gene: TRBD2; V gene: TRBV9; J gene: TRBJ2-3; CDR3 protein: CASSVTTSGLTDTQYF; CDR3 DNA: TGTGCCAGCAGCGTAACGACTAGCGGACTCACAGATACGCAGTATTTT
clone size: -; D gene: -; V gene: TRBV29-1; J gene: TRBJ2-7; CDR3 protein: CARRVIAGYEQYF; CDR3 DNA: TGCGCCCGTAGGGTCATCGCGGGGTACGAGCAGTACTTC
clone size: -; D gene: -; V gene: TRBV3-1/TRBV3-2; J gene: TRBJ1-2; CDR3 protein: CASSQDQVPGRLGYTF; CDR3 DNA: TGTGCCAGCAGCCAAGATCAGGTGCCAGGAAGGCTTGGCTACACCTTC
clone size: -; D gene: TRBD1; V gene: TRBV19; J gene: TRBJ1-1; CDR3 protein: CASLGGQGRTEAFF; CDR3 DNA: TGTGCCAGCTTAGGGGGACAGGGGCGCACTGAAGCTTTCTTT
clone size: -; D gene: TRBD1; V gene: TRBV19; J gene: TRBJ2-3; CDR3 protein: CASSRTGEDTQYF; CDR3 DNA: TGTGCCAGTTCTAGGACAGGGGAAGATACGCAGTATTTT
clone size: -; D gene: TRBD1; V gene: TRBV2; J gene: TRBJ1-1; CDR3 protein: CASRLDRGLAEAFF; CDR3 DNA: TGTGCCAGCAGGTTAGACAGGGGGCTGGCTGAAGCTTTCTTT
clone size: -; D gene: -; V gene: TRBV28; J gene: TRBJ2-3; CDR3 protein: CAIGHPDTDTQYF; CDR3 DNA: TGTGCCATCGGTCACCCCGACACAGATACGCAGTATTTT
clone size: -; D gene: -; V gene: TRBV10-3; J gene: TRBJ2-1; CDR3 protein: CAISESGLGSYNEQFF; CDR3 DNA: TGTGCCATCAGTGAGTCGGGACTCGGCTCCTACAATGAGCAGTTCTTC
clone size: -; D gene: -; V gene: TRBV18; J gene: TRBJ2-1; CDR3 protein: CASSPESTYNEQFF; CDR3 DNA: TGTGCCAGCTCACCTGAGAGCACCTACAATGAGCAGTTCTTC
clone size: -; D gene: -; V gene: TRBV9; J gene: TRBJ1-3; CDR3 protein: CASSDPFSFGGNTIYF; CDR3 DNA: TGTGCCAGCAGCGACCCATTCAGCTTCGGGGGAAACACCATATATTTT
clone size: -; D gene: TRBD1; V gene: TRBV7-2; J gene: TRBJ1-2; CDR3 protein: CASSWTGAYGYTF; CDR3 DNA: TGTGCCAGCAGCTGGACAGGGGCCTATGGCTACACCTTC
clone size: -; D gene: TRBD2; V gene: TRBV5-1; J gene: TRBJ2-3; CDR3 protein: CASSLDPSGGGADTQYF; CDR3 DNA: TGCGCCAGCAGCTTGGACCCTAGCGGGGGTGGGGCAGATACGCAGTATTTT
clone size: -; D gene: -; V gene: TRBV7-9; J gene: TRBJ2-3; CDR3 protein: CASSFDLELRYF; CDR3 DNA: TGTGCCAGCAGCTTTGATCTTGAACTTCGGTATTTT
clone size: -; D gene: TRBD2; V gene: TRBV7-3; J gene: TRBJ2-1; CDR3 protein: CASSSNSGNNEQFF; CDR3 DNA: TGTGCCAGCAGCTCAAATAGCGGGAACAATGAGCAGTTCTTC
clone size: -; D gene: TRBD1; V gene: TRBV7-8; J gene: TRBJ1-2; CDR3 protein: CASSLQFGGQGAYGYTF; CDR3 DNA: TGTGCCAGCAGCTTACAATTCGGGGGACAGGGGGCTTATGGCTACACCTTC
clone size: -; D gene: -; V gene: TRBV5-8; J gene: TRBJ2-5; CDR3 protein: CASSLYKAGRFQETQYF; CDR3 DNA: TGTGCCAGCAGCTTGTATAAGGCAGGGCGCTTCCAAGAGACCCAGTACTTC
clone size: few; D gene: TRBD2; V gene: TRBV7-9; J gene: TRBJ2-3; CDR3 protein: CASSSSSSGATDTQYF; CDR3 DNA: TGTGCCAGCAGCTCGTCTTCTAGCGGGGCCACAGATACGCAGTATTTT
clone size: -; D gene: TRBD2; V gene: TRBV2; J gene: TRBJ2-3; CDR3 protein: CASLTPTAGGVTDTQYF; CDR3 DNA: TGTGCCAGCCTAACTCCCACAGCGGGGGGAGTAACAGATACGCAGTATTTT
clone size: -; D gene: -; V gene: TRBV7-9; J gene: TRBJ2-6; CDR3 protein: CASSLVGGGNVLTF; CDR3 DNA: TGTGCCAGCAGCTTAGTGGGGGGAGGCAACGTCCTGACTTTC
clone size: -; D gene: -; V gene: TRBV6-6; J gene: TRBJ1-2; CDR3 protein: CASSQEERGGYTF; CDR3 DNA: TGTGCCAGCAGTCAAGAAGAGCGGGGTGGCTACACCTTC
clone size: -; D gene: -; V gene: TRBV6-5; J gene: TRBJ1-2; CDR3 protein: CASRQQYGYTF; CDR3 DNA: TGTGCCAGCCGACAGCAATATGGCTACACCTTC
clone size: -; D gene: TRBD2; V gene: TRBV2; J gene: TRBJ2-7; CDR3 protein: CASSEASGLAYEQYF; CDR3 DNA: TGTGCCAGCAGTGAAGCATCAGGACTAGCCTACGAGCAGTACTTC
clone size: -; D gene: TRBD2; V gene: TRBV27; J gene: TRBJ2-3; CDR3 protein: CASSSRGGADTQYF; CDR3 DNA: TGTGCCAGCAGTTCTCGCGGGGGGGCGGATACGCAGTATTTT
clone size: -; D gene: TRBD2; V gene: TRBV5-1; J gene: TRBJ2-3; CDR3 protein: CASRKPGGDTQYF; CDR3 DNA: TGCGCCAGCAGGAAGCCGGGGGGAGATACGCAGTATTTT
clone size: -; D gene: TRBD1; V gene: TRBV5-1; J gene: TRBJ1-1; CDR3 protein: CASSTEGQGNTEAFF; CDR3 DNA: TGCGCCAGCAGCACGGAAGGACAGGGGAACACTGAAGCTTTCTTT
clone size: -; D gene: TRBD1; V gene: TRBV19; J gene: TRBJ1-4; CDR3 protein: CASSSDRGNEKLFF; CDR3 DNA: TGTGCCAGTAGTTCGGACAGGGGGAATGAAAAACTGTTTTTT
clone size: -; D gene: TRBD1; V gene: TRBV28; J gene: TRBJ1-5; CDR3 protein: CASSLSGQGSNQPQHF; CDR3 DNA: TGTGCCAGCAGTTTATCGGGACAGGGTAGCAATCAGCCCCAGCATTTT
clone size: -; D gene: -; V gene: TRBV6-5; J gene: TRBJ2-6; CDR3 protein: CASSYTEYGANVLTF; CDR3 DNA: TGTGCCAGCAGTTACACAGAGTATGGGGCCAACGTCCTGACTTTC
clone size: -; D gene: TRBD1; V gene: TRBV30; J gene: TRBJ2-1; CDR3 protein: CAWRPRDRAYNEQFF; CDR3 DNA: TGTGCCTGGAGGCCCCGGGACAGGGCCTACAATGAGCAGTTCTTC
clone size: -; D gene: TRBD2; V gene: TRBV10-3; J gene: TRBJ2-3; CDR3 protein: CAISERSGGPLF; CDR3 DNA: TGTGCCATCAGTGAAAGGAGCGGGGGTCCCCTTTTT
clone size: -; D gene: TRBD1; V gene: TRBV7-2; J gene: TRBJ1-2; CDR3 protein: CASSSDRGNYGYTF; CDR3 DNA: TGTGCCAGCAGCTCGGACAGGGGAAACTATGGCTACACCTTC
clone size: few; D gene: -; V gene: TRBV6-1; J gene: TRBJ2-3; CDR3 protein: CASSEPTFSHTDTQYF; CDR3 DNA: TGTGCCAGCAGTGAGCCAACTTTTTCTCACACAGATACGCAGTATTTT